The 6 T cell receptor beta chains given below trace back to one sample, sequenced in a study of cytomegalovirus exposure and HLA in healthy donors. Primers included in the PCR were 60 Vbeta and 13 Jbeta primers. TCRdb keeps only in-frame clones here, not all; method: immunoSEQ multiplex PCR. The sample carries about 180,000 clones, approximately 80% recorded once. Sequences were obtained from PBMCs. The receptor set was obtained from a girl aged 10 to 17 in good health and CMV-seropositive.

This clone was detected once. This chain joins TRBV2 and TRBJ2-2; 9 bases align to TRBD1. With 7 bases clipped from V and 3 bases from J, the junction kept 3 bases outside the gene matches. This CDR3 has 14 residues. CDR1 SNHLY and CDR2 FYNNEI come from the germline V gene. CDR3 coding DNA: TGTGCCAGCAAGAGGACAGGGGACACCGGGGAGCTGTTTTTT. Amino acids: CASKRTGDTGELFF.

This clone has only a few counts. CDR3 DNA: TGTGCCAGCAGTCCGAACCGGGGTAGCAATCAGCCCCAGCATTTT. Translation gives CASSPNRGSNQPQHF. The chain has TRBV2 and TRBJ1-5; D unclear. Germline loops: CDR1 SNHLY, CDR2 FYNNEI. CDR3 length equals 15 residues. V was shortened by 5 bases and J by 0 bases, with 11 bases between the two germline ends.

This rearrangement joins TRBV30 to TRBJ1-1, with a tentative D call TRBD1 (5 bases). Germline CDR1 GTSNPN, CDR2 SVGIG (reference sequence). This CDR3 is built from 13 residues. V was trimmed by 4 bases and J by 6 bases, leaving 15 bases between them. This CDR3 reads CAWIRQHLSEAFF. In DNA form, the CDR3 reads TGTGCCTGGATAAGACAGCACCTATCTGAAGCTTTCTTT.

This chain joins TRBV11-2 and TRBJ1-1, with D unresolved. CDR1 is SGHAT, CDR2 FQNNGV, per germline. CDR3 length: 13 amino acids. V dropped 3 bases and J dropped 1 base, with 6 bases sitting between them. In DNA, the CDR3 is TGTGCCAGCAGCTTCCTTAGGAACACTGAAGCTTTCTTT. Its protein is CASSFLRNTEAFF.

The chain is built from TRBV6-5 and TRBJ2-7; 7 bases agree with TRBD1. The length of the CDR3 is 12 residues. V lost 10 bases, J lost 2 bases, and 5 bases stayed unmatched. The germline V gene has CDR1 MNHEY and CDR2 SVGAGI. The CDR3 region is CATRGQTYEQYF. The CDR3 DNA reads TGTGCCACCAGGGGACAGACCTACGAGCAGTACTTC.

A few counts support this clone. This chain links TRBV11-3 with TRBJ1-2; D call uncertain. Germline-derived CDR1 and CDR2 are SGHNT and YENEEA. Between the trimmed V and J ends, which lost 4 bases and 8 bases, there was a span of 17 bases. This CDR3 is built from 14 residues. DNA for the CDR3: TGTGCCAGCAGCTCAAGGTGGATTGGGGAGGGCTACACCTTC. Its translation: CASSSRWIGEGYTF.